This TCR beta chain came from a study of blood T cells in healthy people across ages. Every donor provided 8.5 to 10 milliliters of peripheral blood. Primed by a sample-barcoded 5' primer and a J-beta primer mix, a second PCR proceeded for about 7 to 11 cycles. TCRdb passed the 5' RACE reads through MiXCR, listing each CDR3 protein once. The table lists around 800,000 distinct CDR3 sequences, around a quarter of them singletons. The same data also contributed to another study, on T cells of mothers and their children. That work states: The cDNA synthesis received all extracted RNA, at around 1.6 ug per 15 ul. Sample barcodes plus 2-4 random nucleotides came from the M1S primer.

The sample consisted of blood. The TCR sequence derives from a boy aged 5-17 years in good health.

CDR3 amino acids: CASTTWGRGYNSPLHF. Here the CDR3 DNA reads TGTGCCAGCACCACATGGGGCAGGGGGTATAATTCACCCCTCCACTTT. The rearrangement joins TRBV28 to TRBJ1-6; TRBD1 agrees at 7 bases. Germline assignment: CDR1 MDHEN and CDR2 SYDVKM. The CDR3 extends over 16 amino acids. Trimming cost V 7 bases and J 4 bases; bases outside gene matches: 10.